The T cell receptor (beta chain) described here comes from a study of T cells after yellow fever vaccination. General observations from the study: Contamination of FACS-sorted repertoires by abundant clonotypes from the bulk population could occur.

TCRdb redid the calling of the 5' RACE reads with MiXCR, one entry per CDR3 protein. The sample records roughly 150,000 distinct CDR3 sequences, 6% to 7.5% being singletons. There are many counts of this clonotype. Antigen: not known. The CDR3 has 16 residues. Germline loops: CDR1 SGHVS, CDR2 FQNEAQ. The ends lost 0 bases at V and 1 base at J; junction bases unmatched: 3. The chain carries TRBV7-8 and TRBJ1-5, with 7 bases lining up with TRBD1. Sequences were derived from CD4+ T cells sorted from PBMCs, sampled around 5 days after the first yellow fever vaccination. The sequence was collected from a man between 18 and 35 years old who received the YFV17D yellow fever vaccine. The CDR3 DNA is TGTGCCAGCAGCTTAGCAGGCAGGGGGAGCAATCAGCCCCAGCATTTT. This translates into CASSLAGRGSNQPQHF.